This TCR beta chain was sequenced for a study of sequential checkpoint blockade in melanoma. TCRdb's table, derived via immunoSEQ multiplex PCR, lists solely in-frame clones and lacks some. This table has approximately 11,000 clones, approximately 70% appearing once. Stated treatment: randomized to nivolumab then ipilimumab (arm A) or the reverse (arm B). None of the patients previously received DNA-damaging chemotherapy. From germline, CDR1 is MDHEN and CDR2 SYDVKM. The J segment lost 6 bases and the V segment lost 3 bases, leaving 2 bases of the junction unmatched. CDR3 length: 14 residues. The sequence was obtained from a human donor with melanoma. This chain joins TRBV28 and TRBJ2-1, with 10 bases identical to TRBD2. The sample was CD8+ T cells sorted from blood (inferred from file names), taken from a patient given nivolumab and ipilimumab in sequence. CDR3 DNA sequence: TGTGCCAGCAGTTTTAGCGGGGGGACCAATGAGCAGTTCTTC. It encodes CASSFSGGTNEQFF.